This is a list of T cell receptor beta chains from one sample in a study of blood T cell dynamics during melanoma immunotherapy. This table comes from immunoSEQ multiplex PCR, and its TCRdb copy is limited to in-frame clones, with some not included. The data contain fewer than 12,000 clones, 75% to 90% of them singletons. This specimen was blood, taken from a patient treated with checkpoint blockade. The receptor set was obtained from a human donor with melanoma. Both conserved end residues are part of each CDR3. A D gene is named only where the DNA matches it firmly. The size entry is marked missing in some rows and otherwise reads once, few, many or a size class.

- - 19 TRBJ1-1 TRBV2 CASTDRTQGPRHRKTEAFF TGTGCCAGCACTGACCGGACACAGGGCCCCCGGCATCGTAAGACTGAAGCTTTCTTT
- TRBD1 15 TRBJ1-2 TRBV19 CASRPNRGNDYGYTF TGTGCCAGTAGACCGAACAGGGGTAATGACTATGGCTACACCTTC
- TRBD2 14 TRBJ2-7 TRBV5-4 CASSLAGGPYEQYF TGTGCCAGCAGTCTAGCGGGGGGGCCCTACGAGCAGTACTTC
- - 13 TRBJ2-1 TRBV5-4 CASSLEPMGGQFF TGTGCCAGCAGCTTGGAGCCGATGGGGGGGCAGTTCTTC
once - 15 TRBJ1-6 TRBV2 CASSDRGWDNSPLHF TGTGCCAGCAGTGATCGTGGGTGGGATAATTCACCCCTCCACTTT
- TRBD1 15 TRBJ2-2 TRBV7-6 CASSDDRGGTGELFF TGTGCCAGTTCGGACGACAGGGGAGGAACCGGGGAGCTGTTTTTT
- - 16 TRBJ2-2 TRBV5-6 CASSLAPSPNTGELFF TGTGCCAGCAGCTTGGCCCCTAGCCCGAACACCGGGGAGCTGTTTTTT
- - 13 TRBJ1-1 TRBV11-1 CASSLPGNTEAFF TGTGCCAGCAGCTTGCCAGGGAACACTGAAGCTTTCTTT
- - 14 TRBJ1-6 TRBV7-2 CASSLGGSNSPLHF TGTGCCAGCAGCTTAGGAGGGAGTAATTCACCCCTCCACTTT
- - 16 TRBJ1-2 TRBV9 CASSVSPGRANYGYTF TGTGCCAGCAGCGTATCCCCAGGGCGGGCTAACTATGGCTACACCTTC
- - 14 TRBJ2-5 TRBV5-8 CASSLGQGGETQYF TGTGCCAGCAGCTTGGGCCAGGGCGGCGAGACCCAGTACTTC
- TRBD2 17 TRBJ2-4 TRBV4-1 CASSQGLAGGPGNIQYF TGCGCCAGCAGCCAGGGACTAGCGGGGGGGCCGGGGAACATTCAGTACTTC
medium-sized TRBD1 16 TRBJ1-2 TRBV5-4 CASSLGGQGRDYGYTF TGTGCCAGCAGCTTGGGGGGACAGGGGAGGGACTATGGCTACACCTTC
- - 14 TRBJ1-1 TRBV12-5 CASGLARGPTEAFF TGTGCTAGTGGTTTGGCCCGAGGACCCACTGAAGCTTTCTTT
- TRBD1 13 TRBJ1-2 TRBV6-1 CASNSQGRYGYTF TGTGCCAGCAACTCACAGGGGCGCTATGGCTACACCTTC
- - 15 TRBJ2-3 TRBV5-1 CASSLGGLGTDTQYF TGCGCCAGCAGCTTAGGCGGGCTAGGCACAGATACGCAGTATTTT
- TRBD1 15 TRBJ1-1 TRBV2 CASLRDRGFNTEAFF TGTGCCAGCCTCCGGGACAGGGGGTTCAACACTGAAGCTTTCTTT
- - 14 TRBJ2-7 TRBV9 CASSVGGLSYEQYF TGTGCCAGCAGCGTAGGGGGACTCTCCTACGAGCAGTACTTC
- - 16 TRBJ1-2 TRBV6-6 CASSYSGTHGSYGYTF TGTGCCAGCAGTTACTCCGGGACTCATGGTTCCTATGGCTACACCTTC
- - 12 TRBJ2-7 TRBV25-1 CASSESPLEQYF TGTGCCAGCAGTGAATCACCCCTCGAGCAGTACTTC
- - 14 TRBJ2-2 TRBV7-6 CASSPSRLAGELFF TGTGCCAGCAGCCCCTCGAGACTCGCCGGGGAGCTGTTTTTT
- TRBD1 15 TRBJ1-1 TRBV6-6 CASSYTRQGSTEAFF TGTGCCAGCAGTTACACAAGACAGGGAAGCACTGAAGCTTTCTTT
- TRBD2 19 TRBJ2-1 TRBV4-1 CASRGGSALAGGPGNEQFF TGCGCCAGCAGAGGTGGGAGCGCACTAGCGGGGGGGCCGGGCAATGAGCAGTTCTTC
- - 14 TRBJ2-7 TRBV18 CASSPESTGYEQYF TGTGCCAGCTCACCAGAGAGCACAGGCTACGAGCAGTACTTC
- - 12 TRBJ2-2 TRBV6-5 CASRLGTGELFF TGTGCCAGCAGGCTAGGCACCGGGGAGCTGTTTTTT
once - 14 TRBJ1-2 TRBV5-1 CASSFSRVFDGYTF TGCGCCAGCAGCTTTAGCAGGGTGTTCGATGGCTACACCTTC
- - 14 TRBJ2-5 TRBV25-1 CASSVGGGLETQYF TGTGCCAGCAGTGTGGGGGGGGGCCTGGAGACCCAGTACTTC
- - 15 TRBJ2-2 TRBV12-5 CASGSSNSNTGELFF TGTGCTAGTGGTTCCTCGAATTCGAACACCGGGGAGCTGTTTTTT
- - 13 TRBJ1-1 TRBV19 CASSIARDTEAFF TGTGCCAGTAGTATCGCCAGGGACACTGAAGCTTTCTTT
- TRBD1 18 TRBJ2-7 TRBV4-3 CASSGPRAGDRATYEQYF TGCGCCAGCAGCGGACCTCGAGCCGGGGACAGGGCGACGTACGAGCAGTACTTC
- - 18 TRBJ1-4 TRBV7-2 CASSLGGRGLPANEKLFF TGTGCCAGCAGCTTAGGCGGCAGGGGCCTTCCGGCTAATGAAAAACTGTTTTTT
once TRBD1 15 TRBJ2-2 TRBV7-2 CASSRGQGATGELFF TGTGCCAGCAGCCGCGGGCAGGGGGCCACCGGGGAGCTGTTTTTT
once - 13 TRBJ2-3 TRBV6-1 CASSEVAAYTQYF TGTGCCAGCAGTGAAGTGGCGGCGTATACGCAGTATTTT
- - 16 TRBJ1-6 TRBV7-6 CASSLAERAENSPLHF TGTGCCAGCAGCTTAGCTGAAAGGGCGGAGAATTCACCCCTCCACTTT
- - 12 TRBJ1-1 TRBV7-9 CASSLPRRAAFF TGTGCCAGCAGCCTGCCCCGCCGGGCTGCTTTCTTT
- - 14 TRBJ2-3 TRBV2 CASMGTVASRVQYF TGTGCCAGCATGGGGACTGTCGCCTCAAGGGTGCAGTATTTT
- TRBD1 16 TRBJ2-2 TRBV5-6 CASSPVDRGLTGELFF TGTGCCAGCAGCCCCGTTGACAGGGGGCTGACCGGGGAGCTGTTTTTT
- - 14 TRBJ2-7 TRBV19 CASSASGATYEQYF TGTGCCAGTAGTGCCTCAGGGGCCACCTACGAGCAGTACTTC
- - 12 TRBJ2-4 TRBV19 CASSLLGNIQYF TGTGCCAGTAGCCTCCTTGGAAACATTCAGTACTTC
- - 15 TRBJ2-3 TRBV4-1 CASSPWHGSTDTQYF TGCGCCAGCAGCCCCTGGCACGGTAGCACAGATACGCAGTATTTT
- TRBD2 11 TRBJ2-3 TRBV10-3 CASSGGDTQYF TGTGCCTCTAGCGGGGGGGATACGCAGTATTTT
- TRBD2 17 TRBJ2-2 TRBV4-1 CASSWGSGGAVTGELFF TGCGCCAGCAGTTGGGGGAGCGGGGGGGCTGTCACCGGGGAGCTGTTTTTT
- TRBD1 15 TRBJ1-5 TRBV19 CASSRDRGFNQPQHF TGTGCCAGTAGCCGGGACAGGGGGTTCAATCAGCCCCAGCATTTT
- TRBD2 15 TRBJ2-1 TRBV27 CASSLGGGAYNEQFF TGTGCCAGCAGTTTAGGCGGGGGGGCCTACAATGAGCAGTTCTTC
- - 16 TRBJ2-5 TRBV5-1 CASSSGTLASQETQYF TGCGCCAGCAGCTCCGGGACGCTCGCCAGCCAAGAGACCCAGTACTTC
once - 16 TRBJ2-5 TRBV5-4 CASSLGSAREKETQYF TGTGCCAGCAGCTTGGGTTCGGCCAGGGAGAAAGAGACCCAGTACTTC
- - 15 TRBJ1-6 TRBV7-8 CASSLGREGNSPLHF TGTGCCAGCAGCTTAGGCAGGGAGGGAAATTCACCCCTCCACTTT
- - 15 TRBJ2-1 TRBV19 CASSSQGGVNNEQFF TGTGCCAGTAGTTCACAGGGGGGGGTGAATAATGAGCAGTTCTTC
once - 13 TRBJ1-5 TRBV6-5 CASSYSFDQPQHF TGTGCCAGCAGTTACTCGTTCGATCAGCCCCAGCATTTT
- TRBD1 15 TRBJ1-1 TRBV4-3 CASSLEQGVRTEAFF TGCGCCAGCAGCCTGGAACAGGGGGTGCGCACTGAAGCTTTCTTT
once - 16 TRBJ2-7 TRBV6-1 CASSEVPGFSSYEQYF TGTGCCAGCAGTGAAGTCCCAGGGTTTAGCTCCTACGAGCAGTACTTC
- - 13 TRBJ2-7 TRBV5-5 CASSSRDAYEQYF TGTGCCAGCAGCTCGCGGGATGCCTACGAGCAGTACTTC
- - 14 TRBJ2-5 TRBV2 CASSESGPASTQYF TGTGCCAGCAGTGAATCTGGGCCAGCAAGCACCCAGTACTTC
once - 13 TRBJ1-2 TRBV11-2 CASSWDSNYGYTF TGTGCCAGCAGCTGGGATTCTAACTATGGCTACACCTTC
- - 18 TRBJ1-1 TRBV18 CASSHKGQMVDMNTEAFF TGTGCCAGCTCCCACAAGGGTCAGATGGTTGACATGAACACTGAAGCTTTCTTT
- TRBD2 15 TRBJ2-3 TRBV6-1 CASSLAGDSTDTQYF TGTGCCAGCTCTTTGGCGGGGGATAGCACAGATACGCAGTATTTT